The 21 T cell receptor beta chains presented below share a single source sample, sequenced in a study of memory CD4+ T cells and cytomegalovirus serostatus. Single viable CD3+CD4+CD8-CD45RO+ cells were sorted as the memory CD4+ T cells. TCRdb keeps only in-frame clones here, not all; method: immunoSEQ multiplex PCR. The sample lists some 54,000 clones; over 60% were seen once. Sequencing was done on a sample of memory CD4+ T cells from blood. These receptors all come from an adult in good health and CMV-seropositive.

The chain has TRBV2 and TRBJ2-7; TRBD1 is a possible D gene (6 bases). The germline V gene encodes CDR1 SNHLY and CDR2 FYNNEI. The CDR3 is made up of 12 amino acids. Trimming took off 8 bases at V and 5 bases at J, with 13 bases between the two ends. CDR3 amino acids: CASQFQGNEQYF. Here the CDR3 DNA reads TGTGCCAGCCAGTTCCAGGGGAACGAGCAGTACTTC.

This clone has only a few counts. The J gene is TRBJ2-7, the V gene TRBV2; 8 nucleotides align to TRBD2. Looked up from germline, CDR1 is SNHLY and CDR2 is FYNNEI. This CDR3 region has 15 residues. With V trimmed by 2 bases and J by 4 bases, 7 bases remained unmatched. This chain's CDR3 is CASSEKRERRYEQYF. CDR3 coding DNA: TGTGCCAGCAGTGAAAAGCGGGAGAGAAGGTACGAGCAGTACTTC.

V gene TRBV7-2 combines with J gene TRBJ1-2, with D perhaps matching TRBD1 (5 bases). The CDR3 covers 13 residues. The V gene's germline CDR1 is SGHTA and CDR2 FQGNSA. V lost 2 bases to trimming and J lost 8 bases, with 12 bases between them. CDR3: CASSLKGVWGYTF. The CDR3, as DNA: TGTGCCAGCAGCTTAAAAGGGGTTTGGGGCTACACCTTC. The whole variable domain, filled in from reference TRBV7-2 and TRBJ1-2, reads GAGVSQSPSNKVTEKGKDVELRCDPISGHTALYWYRQSLGQGLEFLIYFQGNSAPDKSGLPSDRFSAERTGGSVSTLTIQRTQQEDSAVYLCASSLKGVWGYTFGSGTRLTVV.

The J gene is TRBJ1-4, the V gene TRBV19; D perhaps matches TRBD1 (5 bases). Germline CDR1 is LNHDA and CDR2 is SQIVND (reference sequence). The CDR3 runs 14 residues. V lost 3 bases and J 5 bases, leaving 10 bases between the germline ends. CDR3 protein: CASSIGQGNEKLFF. The CDR3 DNA is TGTGCCAGTAGTATCGGGCAGGGAAATGAAAAACTGTTTTTT.

This clone was recorded a few times. The rearrangement joins TRBV6-5 to TRBJ2-2, with D uncertain. The CDR3 covers 14 residues. Trimming pared 2 bases from V and 1 base from J, leaving 5 bases between. CDR1 is MNHEY, CDR2 SVGAGI, per germline. CDR3 DNA sequence: TGTGCCAGCAGTTACCGGTGGAACACCGGGGAGCTGTTTTTT. This codes for CASSYRWNTGELFF.

The chain recombines TRBV6-1 with TRBJ2-7; D is unresolved. V lost 7 bases and J 2 bases, leaving 12 bases between the germline ends. The length of the CDR3 is 13 residues. Per germline, CDR1 MNHNS and CDR2 SASEGT. DNA for the CDR3: TGTGCCAGCACAGCTGCGGACCCCTACGAGCAGTACTTC. Residues: CASTAADPYEQYF.

V and J are TRBV19 and TRBJ2-1; D call uncertain. Per germline, CDR1 LNHDA and CDR2 SQIVND (reference sequence). The CDR3 spans 11 residues. Between the trimmed V and J ends, which lost 4 bases and 7 bases, there was a span of 5 bases. The CDR3 protein is CASSRWNEQFF. The CDR3 coding sequence is TGTGCCAGTAGTAGGTGGAATGAGCAGTTCTTC.

This clone was seen only once. The CDR3: CASSEPPYRANTEAFF. CDR3 nucleotides: TGTGCCAGCAGTGAACCGCCCTACAGGGCGAACACTGAAGCTTTCTTT. The chain employs TRBV2 and TRBJ1-1; weak D call: TRBD1 (6 bases). Germline CDR1 reads SNHLY; CDR2 reads FYNNEI. V lost 2 bases and J 1 base, leaving 14 bases between the germline ends. The CDR3 loop spans 16 amino acids.

This clone showed up just once. In nucleotides, the CDR3 is TGCGCCAGCAGGATCACAGGGGGCGCAACTAATGAAAAACTGTTTTTT. It is translated as CASRITGGATNEKLFF. The chain has TRBV5-1 and TRBJ1-4; 9 positions agree with TRBD1. This CDR3 is 16 amino acids long. V trimming: 5 bases; J trimming: 0 bases; junction bases outside the gene matches: 5. Germline V gene lookup returns CDR1 SGHRS and CDR2 YFSETQ.

The chain has TRBV30 and TRBJ2-7, with TRBD1 as a possible D gene (6 bases). Germline V lookup: CDR1 GTSNPN, CDR2 SVGIG (reference sequence). This CDR3 has 13 amino acids. With 2 bases removed from V and 7 bases from J, the gap between germline ends came to 15 bases. The DNA for the CDR3 is TGTGCCTGGAGTAGAGGGCAGGGGTGGGAGCAGTACTTC. It is translated as CAWSRGQGWEQYF.

The rearrangement uses TRBV14 and TRBJ1-3; no reliable D call. CDR1 is SGHDN, CDR2 FVKESK, per germline. This CDR3 contains 14 residues. V was cut by 1 base and J by 7 bases, with 11 bases left in between. As DNA, the CDR3 is TGTGCCAGCAGCCAAGGAGGTACCCGGAACACCATATATTTT. Translation: CASSQGGTRNTIYF.

The chain joins TRBV5-4 to TRBJ2-7; 10 positions match TRBD2. Germline CDR1 reads SGHNT; CDR2 reads YYREEE (reference sequence). V lost 4 bases, J lost 0 bases, and 1 base stayed unmatched. The CDR3 is made up of 14 amino acids. CDR3 sequence: CASSPSGSSYEQYF. In DNA, the CDR3 is TGTGCCAGCAGCCCTAGCGGGAGCTCCTACGAGCAGTACTTC.

The chain is built from TRBV5-4 and TRBJ1-1; D perhaps matches TRBD1 (6 bases). Germline V lookup: CDR1 SGHNT, CDR2 YYREEE (reference sequence). V lost 4 bases to trimming and J lost 1 base, with 17 bases between them. This CDR3 is 16 amino acids long. CDR3 region: CASSQGVGTQNTEAFF. In DNA, the CDR3 is TGTGCCAGCAGCCAAGGTGTCGGGACACAGAACACTGAAGCTTTCTTT.

CDR3 DNA sequence: TGTGCCAGCAGCTTAGCTGACAGGGGGTCGCGGGGCTACACCTTC. Its translation: CASSLADRGSRGYTF. V is TRBV7-6 and J is TRBJ1-2; the match to TRBD1 covers 9 bases. Germline V lookup: CDR1 SGHVS, CDR2 FNYEAQ. V was clipped by 0 bases and J by 8 bases; unmatched bases: 7. This CDR3 comprises 15 residues.

This rearrangement joins TRBV2 to TRBJ1-4, with D perhaps TRBD1 (5 bases). There are 13 residues in the CDR3. CDR1 and CDR2 (germline): SNHLY, FYNNEI. V lost 0 bases, J lost 12 bases, and 11 bases lay in between. DNA of the CDR3: TGTGCCAGCAGTGAAGCCCCAGGGTCACAACTGTTTTTT. Protein product: CASSEAPGSQLFF.

The V and J genes are TRBV28 and TRBJ1-1; D may be TRBD1 (5 bases). Germline V lookup: CDR1 MDHEN, CDR2 SYDVKM. The ends were cut back, 6 bases at V and 8 bases at J, with 16 bases in the middle. CDR3 length equals 13 residues. The chain's CDR3 is CASRAPGRREAFF. The CDR3 DNA follows: TGTGCCAGCAGGGCACCGGGACGGCGGGAAGCTTTCTTT.

V and J are TRBV6-1 and TRBJ2-7; D tentatively reads TRBD1 or TRBD2 (5 bases each). CDR1 is MNHNS and CDR2 is SASEGT in the germline V gene. With 5 bases removed from V and 2 bases from J, the gap between germline ends came to 13 bases. This CDR3 region has 14 residues. CDR3 loop: CASSTRDGAYEQYF. In DNA form, the CDR3 reads TGTGCCAGCAGTACCCGGGACGGGGCCTACGAGCAGTACTTC.

The CDR3 region has the DNA TGTGCCAGCAGTTTATTGGGGGTGACTGAAGCTTTCTTT. Translation gives CASSLLGVTEAFF. The V call is TRBV28, the J call TRBJ1-1; possibly TRBD1 for D (5 bases). This CDR3 is 13 amino acids long. Trimming removed 1 base at V and 5 bases at J, with 8 bases between. CDR1 and CDR2 (germline): MDHEN, SYDVKM. The full variable domain, with the rest looked up from reference TRBV28 and TRBJ1-1, is DVKVTQSSRYLVKRTGEKVFLECVQDMDHENMFWYRQDPGLGLRLIYFSYDVKMKEKGDIPEGYSVSREKKERFSLILESASTNQTSMYLCASSLLGVTEAFFGQGTRLTVV.

Here the CDR3 DNA reads TGTGCCAGCAATTCGGGCAGGGGGTTCAATCAGCCCCAGCATTTT. Its translation: CASNSGRGFNQPQHF. The V gene is TRBV6-5, the J gene TRBJ1-5; 7 bases are shared with TRBD1. J gave up 3 bases and V 7 bases, and 9 bases lay outside the gene matches. Germline V gene sequence: CDR1 MNHEY, CDR2 SVGAGI. The CDR3 is made up of 15 amino acids.

This clone occurred once. The chain is built from TRBV2 and TRBJ2-6; possible D gene TRBD2, 5 bases. The V end lost 6 bases, the J end lost 2 bases, and 11 bases lay between the germline ends. The CDR3 consists of 15 residues. CDR1 is SNHLY and CDR2 is FYNNEI in the germline V gene. The CDR3 region is CASRAGLTGANVLTF. For the CDR3, the DNA is TGTGCCAGCAGGGCAGGACTCACTGGGGCCAACGTCCTGACTTTC.

This clone has more than one count but fewer than ten. The CDR3 is CAWSVKQGKAFF. CDR3 sequence (DNA): TGTGCCTGGAGTGTAAAACAGGGGAAAGCTTTCTTT. This rearrangement joins TRBV30 to TRBJ1-1; 7 nucleotides line up with TRBD1. CDR1 is GTSNPN and CDR2 is SVGIG in the germline V gene (reference sequence). The CDR3 is made up of 12 amino acids. The junction had 4 bases not matched to a gene; V was cut back by 0 bases and J by 9 bases.